These 27 T cell receptor beta chains originate from one sample sequenced in a study of beta chain features in type 1 diabetes. Which antigens these TCRs recognize remains unknown. Investigators reverse transcribed all isolated RNA, so they sequenced expressed TCRB transcripts. Here immunoSEQ multiplex PCR was the method, and the copy in TCRdb shows in-frame clones only, minus some. The profile shows 95,000 to 150,000 clones, around 17% of them singletons. Notes on the study in general: All four CD4+ subsets of Type 1 diabetes patients contained TCRB CDR3s that were moderately but significantly shorter.

The specimen sequenced was central memory CD4+ T cells from blood. Receptors originate from a man aged 30 to 45 with type 1 diabetes.

This clone was seen more than once but under ten times. This sequence joins TRBV9 and TRBJ1-2; 7 positions agree with TRBD1. CDR1 is SGDLS, CDR2 YYNGEE, per germline. The junction had 5 bases not matched to a gene; V was cut back by 3 bases and J by 6 bases. The CDR3 is 13 amino acids. The CDR3 coding sequence is TGTGCCAGCAGCGCTAGACAGGGCCATGGCTACACCTTC. It translates to CASSARQGHGYTF.

The V and J genes are TRBV7-9 and TRBJ2-4; 11 bases align to TRBD1. The CDR3 spans 15 residues. V was clipped by 5 bases and J by 4 bases; unmatched bases: 4. Per germline, CDR1 SEHNR and CDR2 FQNEAQ (reference sequence). The CDR3 sequence: CASSPGTGGKNIQYF. The CDR3 nucleotides are TGTGCCAGCAGCCCCGGGACAGGGGGAAAAAACATTCAGTACTTC. Variable domain in full (rest from reference TRBV7-9 and TRBJ2-4): DTGVSQNPRHKITKRGQNVTFRCDPISEHNRLYWYRQTLGQGPEFLTYFQNEAQLEKSRLLSDRFSAERPKGSFSTLEIQRTEQGDSAMYLCASSPGTGGKNIQYFGAGTRLSVL.

V is TRBV4-3 and J is TRBJ2-4; no clear D. The germline gives CDR1 LGHNA, CDR2 YSLEER. V was shortened by 0 bases and J by 0 bases, with 6 bases between the two germline ends. The CDR3 sequence is 15 residues long. CDR3: CASSQEPSAKNIQYF. The CDR3 DNA reads TGCGCCAGCAGCCAAGAACCTTCAGCCAAAAACATTCAGTACTTC.

This clone showed up just a few times. V and J are TRBV25-1 and TRBJ1-6; D not certain. The V end lost 1 base, the J end lost 7 bases, and 5 bases lay between the germline ends. Germline V CDR1 and CDR2: MGHDK, SYGVNS. The CDR3 has 13 amino acids. CDR3 in amino acids: CASSEWQNSPLHF. The CDR3 nucleotides read TGTGCCAGCAGTGAATGGCAGAATTCACCCCTCCACTTT.

This clone has just a few counts. The chain joins TRBV10-3 to TRBJ2-7; the D gene is possibly TRBD1 (6 bases). The V end lost 10 bases, the J end lost 4 bases, and 14 bases lay between the germline ends. Germline V lookup: CDR1 ENHRY, CDR2 SYGVKD. This CDR3 has 12 residues. The CDR3 loop reads CASRGGAYEQYF. As DNA, the CDR3 is TGTGCCAGCAGAGGGGGAGCTTACGAGCAGTACTTC.

About this clone: This likely reflects a read error, since a far larger clone is one base away. The same CDR3 can be traced to other DNA sequences in this sample. This rearrangement joins TRBV7-2 to TRBJ2-7; D perhaps matches TRBD1 (5 bases). Germline V gene lookup returns CDR1 SGHTA and CDR2 FQGNSA. V was shortened by 0 bases and J by 0 bases, with 12 bases between the two germline ends. The CDR3 runs to 16 residues. In nucleotides, the CDR3 is TGTGCCAGCAGCTTAGCCGCAGGGCAAGGCTCCTACGAGCAGTACTTC. Amino acids: CASSLAAGQGSYEQYF.

This clone occurred many times. The rearrangement links TRBV4-3 to TRBJ2-3, with a possible D match to TRBD2 (6 bases). Trimming took 0 bases from V and 8 from J, leaving 9 bases between them. Germline-derived CDR1 and CDR2 are LGHNA and YSLEER. This CDR3 region has 13 residues. The CDR3 loop reads CASSQDDGGTQYF. CDR3 bases: TGCGCCAGCAGCCAAGATGACGGGGGTACGCAGTATTTT.

The J gene is TRBJ1-5, the V gene TRBV30; TRBD1 is a possible D gene (6 bases). Trimming pared 4 bases from V and 4 bases from J, leaving 14 bases between. CDR3 length: 14 amino acids. Germline loops: CDR1 GTSNPN, CDR2 SVGIG (reference sequence). Here the CDR3 DNA reads TGTGCCTGGAACGGGGGCGGCTTAAATCAGCCCCAGCATTTT. Protein product: CAWNGGGLNQPQHF.

This chain joins TRBV28 and TRBJ2-7; a possible D gene is TRBD1 (6 bases). Germline lookup yields CDR1 MDHEN and CDR2 SYDVKM. The CDR3 runs 11 residues. The V and J ends lost 8 bases and 4 bases respectively, with 9 bases between them. Here the CDR3 reads CASFTGYEQYF. The CDR3 DNA is TGTGCCAGCTTCACAGGGTACGAGCAGTACTTC.

This clone was observed a few times. The gene calls are TRBV7-8 and TRBJ1-2; D gene ambiguous. Trimming stripped 3 bases from V and 6 bases from J, with 11 bases between. The CDR3 has 13 residues. Germline V gene sequence: CDR1 SGHVS, CDR2 FQNEAQ. The CDR3 here is CASSFSRGDGYTF. The CDR3 bases are TGTGCCAGCAGCTTTAGTCGCGGGGATGGCTACACCTTC. Drawing the rest from reference TRBV7-8 and TRBJ1-2, the complete variable domain is GAGVSQSPRYKVAKRGQDVALRCDPISGHVSLFWYQQALGQGPEFLTYFQNEAQLDKSGLPSDRFFAERPEGSVSTLKIQRTQQEDSAVYLCASSFSRGDGYTFGSGTRLTVV.

This clone has at least ten counts. The chain links TRBV4-2 to TRBJ2-5; D tentatively fits TRBD1 or TRBD2 (6 bases each). The CDR3 totals 15 residues. The ends were cut back, 0 bases at V and 5 bases at J, with 13 bases in the middle. The germline V gene encodes CDR1 LGHNA and CDR2 YNFKEQ. CDR3 residues: CASSQEGGKLETQYF. The CDR3 nucleotides are TGTGCCAGCAGCCAAGAGGGGGGCAAACTGGAGACCCAGTACTTC.

In this sample, this clone turned up a few times. This chain connects TRBV7-9 to TRBJ2-7; D gene ambiguous. The CDR3 totals 12 residues. V lost 2 bases and J 3 bases, leaving 5 bases between the germline ends. Germline lookup yields CDR1 SEHNR and CDR2 FQNEAQ (reference sequence). Written as DNA, the CDR3 is TGTGCCAGCAGCTTAATCAGCTACGAGCAGTACTTC. Protein sequence: CASSLISYEQYF.

CDR3 DNA: TGTGCCAGCAAGGGAGACCAAGAGACCCAGTACTTC. It encodes CASKGDQETQYF. The chain links TRBV2 to TRBJ2-5; possible D gene TRBD2, 5 bases. Germline assignment: CDR1 SNHLY and CDR2 FYNNEI. This CDR3 spans 12 amino acids. Trimming left V 7 bases short and J 0 bases short, with 6 bases between.

The V and J genes are TRBV13 and TRBJ1-2; D ambiguous. V lost 6 bases and J 9 bases, leaving 14 bases between the germline ends. CDR1 PRHDT and CDR2 FYEKMQ come from the germline V gene (reference sequence). The CDR3 spans 12 residues. The CDR3 bases are TGTGCCAGCAGACGGACCCAAGGTCGCTACACCTTC. As protein: CASRRTQGRYTF.

The sample holds a few counts of this clone. The J gene is TRBJ2-3, the V gene TRBV7-8, with 7 bases fitting TRBD1. V was clipped by 1 base and J by 15 bases; unmatched bases: 7. CDR1 SGHVS and CDR2 FQNEAQ come from the germline V gene. The CDR3 contains 12 residues. Written as DNA, the CDR3 is TGTGCCAGCAGCTTAGAGGGGGCTTTCCAATATTTT. It translates to CASSLEGAFQYF.

A few counts support this clone. The chain carries TRBV28 and TRBJ1-1, with D maybe TRBD1 (5 bases). V lost 6 bases and J lost 1, with 12 bases in between. The CDR3 is 14 amino acids. Germline V gene sequence: CDR1 MDHEN, CDR2 SYDVKM. Here the CDR3 reads CASRTGRTNTEAFF. CDR3 sequence (DNA): TGTGCCAGCAGAACGGGACGGACGAACACTGAAGCTTTCTTT.

The chain uses TRBV11-2 and TRBJ2-7; possibly TRBD1 for D (5 bases). The CDR3 contains 14 residues. V gave up 5 bases and J gave up 4 bases, with 15 bases separating them. CDR1 is SGHAT and CDR2 is FQNNGV in the germline V gene. CDR3 DNA sequence: TGTGCCAGCAGCCCTAATGGGGCGGTTTACGAGCAGTACTTC. Amino acid sequence: CASSPNGAVYEQYF.

This clone was found a few times. The rearrangement uses TRBV7-2 and TRBJ2-2; TRBD1 is a possible D gene (6 bases). This CDR3 contains 14 residues. Germline V gene lookup returns CDR1 SGHTA and CDR2 FQGNSA. Trimming stripped 8 bases from V and 5 bases from J, with 15 bases between. The CDR3 reads CASGSGVGTGELFF. DNA for the CDR3: TGTGCCAGCGGTTCAGGGGTGGGGACCGGGGAGCTGTTTTTT.

Worth noting for this clone: A read error may produce the germline difference seen at one junction end. The rearrangement uses TRBV7-2 and TRBJ2-1, with 10 bases identical to TRBD1. CDR1 and CDR2 (germline): SGHTA, FQGNSA. The CDR3 has 14 residues. CDR3: CASSLGTGDNEQFF. In nucleotides, the CDR3 is TGCGCCAGCAGCTTAGGGACAGGGGACAATGAGCAGTTCTTC. Full variable domain (missing parts from reference TRBV7-2 and TRBJ2-1): GAGVSQSPSNKVTEKGKDVELRCDPISGHTALYWYRQSLGQGLEFLIYFQGNSAPDKSGLPSDRFSAERTGGSVSTLTIQRTQQEDSAVYLCASSLGTGDNEQFFGPGTRLTVL.

CDR3 in amino acids: CASSYSPGQPYEQYF. DNA for the CDR3: TGTGCCAGCAGTTACTCCCCGGGACAGCCCTACGAGCAGTACTTC. The chain is built from TRBV6-5 and TRBJ2-7; the match to TRBD1 covers 7 bases. With 0 bases clipped from V and 2 bases from J, the junction kept 4 bases outside the gene matches. The CDR3 runs to 15 residues. Germline V gene data show CDR1 as MNHEY and CDR2 as SVGAGI.

This chain connects TRBV5-1 to TRBJ2-1; TRBD1 aligns across 7 bases. Germline V lookup: CDR1 SGHRS, CDR2 YFSETQ. The CDR3 runs to 16 residues. The ends lost 0 bases at V and 2 bases at J; junction bases unmatched: 5. The CDR3 nucleotides are TGCGCCAGCAGCTTGGTCAGGGGGTCTACCTACAATGAGCAGTTCTTC. This translates into CASSLVRGSTYNEQFF.

This clone was detected only a few times. DNA for the CDR3: TGCGCCAGCAGCCCAAGGTCTGAGACAGGGGGCGAGCAGTACTTC. Translation: CASSPRSETGGEQYF. This chain uses TRBV4-3 with TRBJ2-7, with 9 bases matching TRBD1. This CDR3 spans 15 amino acids. J lost 6 bases, V lost 4 bases, and 10 bases had no gene match. Germline CDR1 reads LGHNA; CDR2 reads YSLEER.

The chain links TRBV6-5 to TRBJ1-1; D uncertain. Germline V gene data show CDR1 as MNHEY and CDR2 as SVGAGI. Trimming took 2 bases from V and 3 from J, leaving 13 bases between them. This CDR3 is built from 15 residues. CDR3 nucleotides: TGTGCCAGCAGTTACGGAGCGGGTATGGACACTGAAGCTTTCTTT. Its translation: CASSYGAGMDTEAFF.

This clone was picked up a small number of times. This rearrangement joins TRBV5-1 to TRBJ2-5, with D maybe TRBD1 (5 bases). Trimming cost V 5 bases and J 2 bases, with 10 bases left between them. CDR3 length: 13 residues. Germline assignment: CDR1 SGHRS and CDR2 YFSETQ. For the CDR3, the DNA is TGCGCCAGCAGTGTGCAGGGTCAAGAGACCCAGTACTTC. Encoded protein: CASSVQGQETQYF.

The chain links TRBV25-1 to TRBJ1-1; D not resolved. Germline CDR1 and CDR2: MGHDK and SYGVNS. CDR3 length: 14 amino acids. V gave up 1 base and J gave up 3 bases, with 9 bases separating them. CDR3 DNA: TGTGCCAGCAGTGAATGGCACAGTTACACTGAAGCTTTCTTT. Translating it yields CASSEWHSYTEAFF.

This clone appeared a few times. The genes are TRBV28 and TRBJ1-2; D remains ambiguous. V lost 5 bases to trimming and J lost 5 bases, with 9 bases between them. This CDR3 spans 12 amino acids. The germline CDR1 and CDR2 sequences are MDHEN and SYDVKM. In nucleotides, the CDR3 is TGTGCCAGCAGTGTACAGCAATATGGCTACACCTTC. Residues: CASSVQQYGYTF.

This clone has only a few counts. V gene TRBV7-9 combines with J gene TRBJ1-1; D not certain. CDR3 length equals 15 residues. Per the germline V gene, CDR1 is SEHNR and CDR2 is FQNEAQ (reference sequence). Trimming stripped 3 bases from V and 1 base from J, with 12 bases between. The CDR3 sequence: CASSLLGGPNTEAFF. CDR3 nucleotides: TGTGCCAGCAGCTTGTTGGGAGGACCGAACACTGAAGCTTTCTTT.